Below are 9 T cell receptor beta chains sequenced from a single sample in a study of shared clonotypes between healthy human individuals. Some clones are missing from TCRdb's copy, which holds only in-frame ones; the method was immunoSEQ multiplex PCR. The sample includes millions of clones, around 94% of them seen just once. Sequenced input: naive CD4+ T cells sorted from blood. Indicated subset: CD45RA+ positively selected. All receptors derive from a man between 18 and 29 years old in good health.

The genes are TRBV6-1 and TRBJ1-4; D might be TRBD1 (6 bases). CDR1 and CDR2 from the germline V gene are MNHNS and SASEGT. This CDR3 has 16 residues. Trimming pared 4 bases from V and 3 bases from J, leaving 15 bases between. The CDR3 DNA sequence: TGTGCCAGCAGTGTTACAGGGTTACTATCTAATGAAAAACTGTTTTTT. As protein: CASSVTGLLSNEKLFF.

The rearrangement joins TRBV10-1 to TRBJ2-3; possible D gene TRBD2, 6 bases. Trimming stripped 1 base from V and 0 bases from J, with 14 bases between. The germline gives CDR1 WNHNN, CDR2 SYGVQD (reference sequence). This CDR3 spans 17 amino acids. CDR3: CASSEFLGSPSTDTQYF. The CDR3, as DNA: TGCGCCAGCAGTGAGTTTCTCGGGAGCCCTAGCACAGATACGCAGTATTTT.

The rearrangement uses TRBV18 and TRBJ2-1; 8 nucleotides align to TRBD2. Germline CDR1 and CDR2: KGHSH and LQKENI. Trimming at V came to 1 base and at J to 6 bases, leaving 8 bases not matched to a gene. CDR3 length: 16 residues. CDR3 DNA sequence: TGTGCCAGCTCACCACTTTCCAGCGGGAGAGGCAATGAGCAGTTCTTC. Residues: CASSPLSSGRGNEQFF.

The V and J genes are TRBV29-1 and TRBJ2-1; 10 bases line up with TRBD1. Germline V gives CDR1 SQVTM, CDR2 ANQGSEA. The ends lost 5 bases at V and 3 bases at J; junction bases unmatched: 7. CDR3 size: 15 residues. The CDR3 reads CSVSTGTGVYNEQFF. CDR3 nucleotides: TGCAGCGTTAGTACCGGGACAGGGGTCTACAATGAGCAGTTCTTC.

In nucleotides, the CDR3 is TGTGCCTGGAGTGTACAACTTGTAAGCTCCTATAATTCACCCCTCCACTTT. This codes for CAWSVQLVSSYNSPLHF. The chain carries TRBV30 and TRBJ1-6; no clear D gene. Germline V gene sequence: CDR1 GTSNPN, CDR2 SVGIG (reference sequence). Between the trimmed V and J ends, which lost 0 bases and 0 bases, there was a span of 12 bases. The CDR3 is 17 residues long.

This chain joins TRBV19 and TRBJ2-3; 11 nucleotides match TRBD2. The V and J ends lost 5 bases and 3 bases, in that order; junction bases with no gene match: 7. Germline V lookup: CDR1 LNHDA, CDR2 SQIVND (reference sequence). This CDR3 is 16 amino acids long. Here the CDR3 DNA reads TGTGCCAGTAGTGGAACTAGCGGGAGTGTTACAGATACGCAGTATTTT. As protein: CASSGTSGSVTDTQYF.

This rearrangement joins TRBV10-3 to TRBJ2-5; either TRBD1 or TRBD2 may fit D (5 bases each). The end of the DNA fits TRBJ2-7 better, so the J call may be wrong. Per germline, CDR1 ENHRY and CDR2 SYGVKD. This CDR3 contains 15 residues. Here the CDR3 DNA reads TGTGCCATCAGTGGAGGGGATAAGGGGTCCTACGAGCAGTACTTC. It is translated as CAISGGDKGSYEQYF.

The chain recombines TRBV19 with TRBJ1-1, with 10 positions matching TRBD1. The germline V gene encodes CDR1 LNHDA and CDR2 SQIVND (reference sequence). J gave up 0 bases and V 5 bases, and 6 bases lay outside the gene matches. The CDR3 is 16 amino acids. CDR3 loop: CASSPMDRGMNTEAFF. CDR3 bases: TGTGCCAGTAGTCCCATGGACAGGGGGATGAACACTGAAGCTTTCTTT.

V gene TRBV29-1 combines with J gene TRBJ1-2; TRBD1 matches at 9 bases. Germline loops: CDR1 SQVTM, CDR2 ANQGSEA. The CDR3 sequence is 13 residues long. Losses at the gene ends were 7 bases for V and 5 bases for J; bases not matched to a gene: 8. The CDR3 region has the DNA TGCAGCGCTACCCCGGGACAGGGATATGGCTACACCTTC. Amino acid sequence: CSATPGQGYGYTF.